This T cell receptor (beta chain) was sequenced during a study of blood T cell repertoires in COVID-19. Whole-study context: Samples came from the United States, Italy and Spain, spanning acute and convalescent COVID-19. Sources were T cells, B-cell-depleted T cells, or PBMCs; the material itself was cDNA or gDNA.

In the study's own analysis: By means of reference gene primer amplification, nucleated cell counts were estimated. Assay used: immunoSEQ multiplex PCR; TCRdb lists only in-frame clones, some missing. Clone size and the V and J calls come from that table; the DNA yielded D and trimming. The sample shows roughly 250,000 clones, about 89% of them seen only once. The ends lost 2 bases at V and 2 bases at J; junction bases unmatched: 3. Looked up from germline, CDR1 is SGDLS and CDR2 is YYNGEE. This CDR3 spans 14 amino acids. Sequencing was performed on peripheral blood. The V and J genes are TRBV9 and TRBJ2-7; TRBD1 aligns across 8 bases. The sequence was obtained from a man aged 40-49 years who had recovered from COVID-19. This CDR3 is CASSVGTGPYEQYF. CDR3 DNA: TGTGCCAGCAGCGTCGGGACAGGTCCCTACGAGCAGTACTTC.